The 32 T cell receptor beta chains presented below share a single source sample, sequenced in a study of blood T cells in healthy people across ages (dated by TCRdb to about 2015). Receptor libraries were prepared by 5' RACE. TCRdb lists the instrument as Illumina HiSeq 2500. The second PCR ran for about 7 to 11 cycles and used a J-beta primer mix along with a sample-barcoded 5' primer. TCRdb cleaned the public reads at Q25 with fastp, built clones with MiXCR and kept in-frame beta chains. Every distinct CDR3 protein forms one entry, paired with its most common genes and DNA. The sample table holds hundreds of thousands of distinct CDR3 sequences, of which around 43% were seen once. The ten most abundant clones make up around 32% of the sample. Sample: blood. These receptors were collected from a man of 80 years or more in good health.

This clonotype has only a few counts. The J gene is TRBJ2-5, the V gene TRBV28; D is possibly TRBD1 (5 bases). V lost 6 bases and J lost 5, with 13 bases in between. Germline V gene data show CDR1 as MDHEN and CDR2 as SYDVKM. This CDR3 spans 13 amino acids. The DNA for the CDR3 is TGTGCCAGCAGCTCCCCCCCAGGGGAGACCCAGTACTTC. It is translated as CASSSPPGETQYF.

This clonotype was found once. The chain is built from TRBV7-3 and TRBJ2-2; D possibly uses TRBD1 or TRBD2 (5 bases each). This CDR3 has 17 amino acids. Germline values: CDR1 SGHTA, CDR2 FQGTGA. The V gene lost 4 bases and the J gene lost 2 bases, with 17 bases spanning the gap. The CDR3 is CASSSADGTINTGELFF. The CDR3 nucleotides read TGTGCCAGCAGCTCGGCGGACGGGACGATTAACACCGGGGAGCTGTTTTTT.

This clonotype appeared a few times. The chain employs TRBV10-3 and TRBJ2-7, with TRBD2 matching over 7 bases. Germline V lookup: CDR1 ENHRY, CDR2 SYGVKD. The length of the CDR3 is 14 residues. Trimming at V came to 8 bases and at J to 5 bases, leaving 12 bases not matched to a gene. CDR3 in amino acids: CAISPLGGSNEQYF. CDR3 DNA sequence: TGTGCCATCTCCCCCCTGGGCGGGAGTAACGAGCAGTACTTC.

The rearrangement links TRBV9 to TRBJ2-7; D assignment may be TRBD1 or TRBD2 (5 bases each). This CDR3 spans 14 amino acids. Trimming shortened V by 7 bases and J by 3 bases, and 17 bases separated the two germline ends. CDR1 is SGDLS and CDR2 is YYNGEE in the germline V gene. The CDR3 spells CASASGPDLYEQYF. The CDR3 bases are TGTGCCAGCGCCTCGGGGCCAGACCTCTACGAGCAGTACTTC.

This rearrangement joins TRBV27 to TRBJ2-1; 14 bases match TRBD2. V lost 1 base, J lost 6 bases, and 5 bases stayed unmatched. This CDR3 comprises 17 residues. Germline lookup yields CDR1 MNHEY and CDR2 SMNVEV (reference sequence). The CDR3 here is CASSLYGTSGRSNEQFF. CDR3 coding DNA: TGTGCCAGCAGTTTATACGGGACTAGCGGGAGAAGCAATGAGCAGTTCTTC.

The chain joins TRBV18 to TRBJ2-5, with 10 bases lining up with TRBD1. The tail of the sequence fits TRBJ2-7 better, so the J call may be wrong. CDR3 length: 16 amino acids. Per the germline V gene, CDR1 is KGHSH and CDR2 is LQKENI. The CDR3, as DNA: TGTGCCAGCTCACAGGCGACCGGGACAGGGGCTACCGAGCAGTACTTC. Translation gives CASSQATGTGATEQYF.

The genes are TRBV4-1 and TRBJ2-4; 8 positions match TRBD2. The CDR3 spans 17 residues. Losses at the gene ends were 0 bases for V and 2 bases for J; bases not matched to a gene: 6. CDR1 is MGHRA and CDR2 is YSYEKL in the germline V gene. CDR3 coding DNA: TGCGCCAGCAGCCAAGAGTCCAGCGGGGGTACCAAAAACATTCAGTACTTC. Its protein is CASSQESSGGTKNIQYF.

This clonotype was recorded many times. The chain joins TRBV4-2 to TRBJ1-2; tentatively, D is TRBD1 (5 bases). The length of the CDR3 is 15 residues. V was pared by 0 bases and J by 2 bases, with 10 bases between. Per the germline V gene, CDR1 is LGHNA and CDR2 is YNFKEQ. The CDR3 is CASSQEDTINYGYTF. DNA of the CDR3: TGTGCCAGCAGCCAAGAGGACACAATAAACTATGGCTACACCTTC.

This clonotype was seen a handful of times. This chain uses TRBV7-2 with TRBJ2-7; D may correspond to TRBD1 or TRBD2 (5 bases each). CDR3 length: 16 residues. Trimming pared 4 bases from V and 0 bases from J, leaving 16 bases between. Germline assignment: CDR1 SGHTA and CDR2 FQGNSA. CDR3 in amino acids: CASSSPIRGVSYEQYF. The DNA for the CDR3 is TGTGCCAGCAGCTCCCCCATACGAGGGGTCTCCTACGAGCAGTACTTC.

Here the CDR3 reads CSARAPPSGGKRDTQYF. CDR3 bases: TGCAGTGCTAGAGCTCCCCCTAGCGGAGGGAAGAGGGATACGCAGTATTTT. J is TRBJ2-3 and V is TRBV20-1, with TRBD2 identical over 7 bases. CDR1 DFQATT and CDR2 SNEGSKA come from the germline V gene (reference sequence). CDR3 length equals 17 residues. J gave up 6 bases and V 1 base, and 16 bases lay outside the gene matches.

The V and J genes are TRBV29-1 and TRBJ1-1; the match to TRBD1 covers 7 bases. Trimming cost V 6 bases and J 8 bases; bases outside gene matches: 15. Germline-derived CDR1 and CDR2 are SQVTM and ANQGSEA. The CDR3 runs 14 residues. CDR3 protein: CSVSSDRVLPEAFF. In nucleotides, the CDR3 is TGCAGCGTCTCATCCGACAGGGTCCTACCAGAAGCTTTCTTT.

The chain joins TRBV20-1 to TRBJ2-7; 14 bases fit TRBD2. V dropped 4 bases and J dropped 0; count of bases not matched to a gene: 23. Per germline, CDR1 DFQATT and CDR2 SNEGSKA (reference sequence). The CDR3 spans 22 residues. The CDR3 spells CSATGYIGPPGLAGVTSYEQYF. The CDR3 DNA reads TGCAGTGCTACCGGCTACATCGGTCCGCCGGGACTAGCGGGAGTTACCTCCTACGAGCAGTACTTC.

V and J are TRBV20-1 and TRBJ2-7; no clear D gene. The CDR3 length is 14 residues. Trimming cost V 5 bases and J 1 base, with 15 bases left between them. Germline values: CDR1 DFQATT, CDR2 SNEGSKA (reference sequence). In DNA form, the CDR3 reads TGCAGTGCTGAGGACCACCGCCCATCCTACGAGCAGTACTTC. This encodes CSAEDHRPSYEQYF.

This clonotype was observed a few times. The chain links TRBV4-2 to TRBJ2-5; 12 nucleotides align to TRBD2. CDR1 and CDR2 (germline): LGHNA, YNFKEQ. The CDR3 has 17 residues. V was pared by 1 base and J by 5 bases, with 8 bases of the junction left unmatched. The CDR3 is CASSQASVLAGGETQYF. The CDR3 DNA sequence: TGTGCCAGCAGCCAAGCTTCCGTACTAGCGGGGGGTGAGACCCAGTACTTC.

The chain carries TRBV4-3 and TRBJ1-1; D gene uncertain. V dropped 0 bases and J dropped 4 bases, with 12 bases sitting between them. CDR1 is LGHNA and CDR2 is YSLEER in the germline V gene. The CDR3 is 15 amino acids. The CDR3: CASSQDARFGTEAFF. In DNA, the CDR3 is TGCGCCAGCAGCCAAGATGCAAGGTTCGGCACTGAAGCTTTCTTT.

The chain carries TRBV30 and TRBJ2-7, with 10 bases aligning to TRBD1. Looked up from germline, CDR1 is GTSNPN and CDR2 is SVGIG (reference sequence). This CDR3 spans 15 amino acids. The junction had 8 bases not matched to a gene; V was cut back by 2 bases and J by 4 bases. DNA for the CDR3: TGTGCCTGGAGTAGGGCGGGACAGGGGAGTTACGAGCAGTACTTC. Its translation: CAWSRAGQGSYEQYF.

The chain employs TRBV5-1 and TRBJ2-7; D unclear. Trimming took 5 bases from V and 9 from J, leaving 18 bases between them. Germline CDR1 and CDR2: SGHRS and YFSETQ. The CDR3 has 13 residues. The CDR3 loop is CASRESSWSGQYF. CDR3 coding DNA: TGCGCCAGCAGGGAAAGTAGTTGGTCCGGGCAGTACTTC.

The J gene is TRBJ1-6, the V gene TRBV18; 8 bases align to TRBD1. In germline, CDR1 is KGHSH, CDR2 LQKENI. The CDR3 runs to 15 residues. The junction had 8 bases not matched to a gene; V was cut back by 6 bases and J by 7 bases. CDR3 DNA: TGTGCCAGCTCCTCAGGGGGCCGGTCAAATTCACCCCTCCACTTT. Residues: CASSSGGRSNSPLHF.

This clonotype has a handful of counts. The CDR3 region has the DNA TGTGCCAGCAGCCCCCGTGGGACCTCGGGAACCGGGGAGCTGTTTTTT. It yields the protein CASSPRGTSGTGELFF. The chain employs TRBV11-2 and TRBJ2-2; D possibly uses TRBD1 or TRBD2 (5 bases each). The CDR3 runs 16 residues. Germline CDR1 reads SGHAT; CDR2 reads FQNNGV. The germline V and J ends were trimmed by 5 bases and 5 bases, with 18 bases remaining between them.

The table lists this clonotype with many counts. The V and J genes are TRBV20-1 and TRBJ1-5; weak D call: TRBD1 (5 bases). The length of the CDR3 is 15 residues. The V gene's germline CDR1 is DFQATT and CDR2 SNEGSKA (reference sequence). V lost 2 bases, J lost 0 bases, and 11 bases lay in between. The CDR3 is CSARQGSSSNQPQHF. CDR3 nucleotides: TGCAGTGCTAGACAGGGCTCCTCTAGCAATCAGCCCCAGCATTTT.

This clonotype was found a few times. The chain is built from TRBV30 and TRBJ2-1, with 14 bases fitting TRBD2. The germline gives CDR1 GTSNPN, CDR2 SVGIG (reference sequence). The CDR3 has 15 amino acids. Unmatched junction bases numbered 4, after V lost 3 bases and J lost 6 bases. The CDR3 nucleotides are TGTGCCTGGAGCCTGACTAGCGGGAGGGCCAATGAGCAGTTCTTC. The encoded protein is CAWSLTSGRANEQFF.

CDR3 in amino acids: CASSLVSKQYGYTF. In DNA form, the CDR3 reads TGTGCCAGCAGCTTAGTAAGCAAGCAGTATGGCTACACCTTC. The V call is TRBV7-2, the J call TRBJ1-2; no clear D. This CDR3 has 14 amino acids. CDR1 and CDR2 (germline): SGHTA, FQGNSA. Trimming stripped 1 base from V and 5 bases from J, with 11 bases between.

The V gene is TRBV7-8, the J gene TRBJ1-5; D gene uncertain. Trimming removed 1 base from V and 3 bases from J, with 13 bases in between. Germline CDR1 reads SGHVS; CDR2 reads FQNEAQ. This CDR3 is built from 16 residues. CDR3 in DNA: TGTGCCAGCAGCTTAGAAGCACAGAGGGTCAATCAGCCCCAGCATTTT. It codes for CASSLEAQRVNQPQHF.

The chain links TRBV6-2 or TRBV6-3 to TRBJ2-1; D call uncertain. The J call could be wrong; TRBJ2-7 is a better fit for the DNA end. This CDR3 is built from 16 residues. Germline CDR1 reads MNHEY; CDR2 reads SVGEGT. The CDR3 nucleotides are TGTGCCAGCAGTGCCTCACAGAGGCCCTCCTACAATGAGCAGTACTTC. It specifies CASSASQRPSYNEQYF.

The genes are TRBV5-1 and TRBJ1-1, with D perhaps matching TRBD1 (5 bases). V was cut by 3 bases and J by 9 bases, with 15 bases left in between. The CDR3 contains 13 residues. Germline V gene sequence: CDR1 SGHRS, CDR2 YFSETQ. The DNA of the CDR3 is TGCGCCAGCAGCTCCCCCGCGGGGGGGAAAGCTTTCTTT. It yields the protein CASSSPAGGKAFF.

This sequence joins TRBV11-2 and TRBJ2-3, with D possibly matching TRBD2 (7 bases). The CDR3 consists of 18 residues. CDR1 and CDR2 (germline): SGHAT, FQNNGV. The V end was cut by 3 bases, the J end by 2 bases, with 21 bases between. In DNA form, the CDR3 reads TGTGCCAGCAGCTTTGGCGGCGGGGGCCGATCCTACACAGATACGCAGTATTTT. Protein product: CASSFGGGGRSYTDTQYF.

This sequence joins TRBV10-2 and TRBJ2-5; no clear D. V was trimmed by 0 bases and J by 3 bases, leaving 11 bases between them. The CDR3 covers 15 residues. CDR1 is WSHSY, CDR2 SAAADI, per germline. CDR3 nucleotides: TGCGCCAGCAGTGAGTCTTTCGGAGTCAAAGAGACCCAGTACTTC. As protein: CASSESFGVKETQYF.

The rearrangement links TRBV20-1 to TRBJ2-5, with 10 bases fitting TRBD2. Germline V gene lookup returns CDR1 DFQATT and CDR2 SNEGSKA (reference sequence). The CDR3 contains 15 residues. The V gene end was trimmed by 5 bases and the J gene end by 4 bases; junction bases not matched to a gene: 10. In DNA, the CDR3 is TGCAGTGCTGAAGACCTTAGCGGGAGGTTAGAGACCCAGTACTTC. It yields the protein CSAEDLSGRLETQYF.

The genes are TRBV3-1 and TRBJ2-1, with 12 nucleotides matching TRBD2. Germline V lookup: CDR1 LGHDT, CDR2 YNNKEL (reference sequence). The CDR3 loop spans 15 amino acids. J gave up 5 bases and V 2 bases, and 1 base lay outside the gene matches. The CDR3 DNA follows: TGTGCCAGCAGCCAACTAGCGGGGGGGCACAATGAGCAGTTCTTC. Translated: CASSQLAGGHNEQFF.

The chain recombines TRBV6-1 with TRBJ2-3; the D gene is possibly TRBD1 (6 bases). Germline V gene data show CDR1 as MNHNS and CDR2 as SASEGT. The CDR3 loop spans 18 amino acids. The V end was cut by 6 bases, the J end by 2 bases, with 24 bases between. In DNA, the CDR3 is TGTGCCAGCAGGAAACAGGGAACCCGACTTGCCCTCACAGATACGCAGTATTTT. Amino acid sequence: CASRKQGTRLALTDTQYF.

J is TRBJ2-1 and V is TRBV9, with D tentatively TRBD1 (6 bases). Germline V gives CDR1 SGDLS, CDR2 YYNGEE. This CDR3 is 15 amino acids long. V shed 4 bases and J shed 4 bases, with 15 bases lying between them. The CDR3 is CASSFGQQLYNEQFF. DNA for the CDR3: TGTGCCAGCAGCTTTGGACAGCAGCTTTACAATGAGCAGTTCTTC.

This clonotype was seen at least ten times. V gene TRBV29-1 combines with J gene TRBJ2-1; D is unresolved. CDR1 SQVTM and CDR2 ANQGSEA come from the germline V gene. This CDR3 region has 13 residues. The V end was cut by 2 bases, the J end by 6 bases, with 11 bases between. DNA for the CDR3: TGCAGCGTTGAAAGGCTAACGGGCAATGAGCAGTTCTTC. It specifies CSVERLTGNEQFF.